The 29 T cell receptor beta chains below come from one sample, sequenced in a study of blood T cells in healthy people across ages. Sample-barcoded 5' priming and a J-beta primer mix drove a second PCR of about 6 to 12 cycles. Each CDR3 protein is one row after TCRdb ran MiXCR on the 5' RACE reads. There are 350,000 to 450,000 distinct CDR3 sequences in the sample; approximately 51% occur only once, and roughly 51% lies in the top ten. The sample was blood. The receptors shown here come from a man aged 55 to 70 in good health.

As regards this clonotype: A read error is possible here, since a much larger clone lies one base away. This sequence joins TRBV10-3 and TRBJ1-2; weak D call: TRBD1 (5 bases). CDR3 size: 14 residues. Germline V gives CDR1 ENHRY, CDR2 SYGVKD. The CDR3 nucleotides read TGTGCCATCAGGGAGTTGGCAGGGCCCTATGGCTACACCTTC. Protein product: CAIRELAGPYGYTF.

The genes are TRBV12-3 or TRBV12-4 and TRBJ2-3, with TRBD2 identical over 11 bases. This CDR3 has 16 amino acids. J was trimmed by 0 bases and V by 5 bases; bases with no gene match: 4. CDR3 amino acids: CASSQTSGTSTDTQYF. The CDR3 DNA follows: TGTGCCAGCAGTCAGACTAGCGGGACCAGCACAGATACGCAGTATTTT.

This chain links TRBV21-1 with TRBJ2-1. TRBV21-1 is a known pseudogene. The CDR3 spans 15 residues. Here the CDR3 reads CASSMKRGFHNEQFF. The CDR3 DNA reads as TGTGCCAGCAGCATGAAGCGGGGGTTCCACAATGAGCAGTTCTTC.

V gene TRBV28 combines with J gene TRBJ2-7, with 7 positions matching TRBD2. V lost 4 bases to trimming and J lost 0 bases; unmatched junction nucleotides: 6. CDR1 is MDHEN and CDR2 is SYDVKM in the germline V gene. This CDR3 comprises 15 residues. CDR3 sequence: CASSWAGAVSYEQYF. CDR3 DNA sequence: TGTGCCAGCAGTTGGGCGGGAGCGGTCTCCTACGAGCAGTACTTC.

This clonotype was recorded a few times. V usage is TRBV20-1 and J usage is TRBJ2-5; TRBD1 matches 8 bases. Looked up from germline, CDR1 is DFQATT and CDR2 is SNEGSKA (reference sequence). The trim removed 3 bases at V and 10 bases at J, leaving 16 bases unmatched. The CDR3 extends over 15 amino acids. CDR3 in amino acids: CSASHGQGGVRGQYF. The CDR3, as DNA: TGCAGTGCTAGTCACGGACAGGGCGGGGTTAGGGGCCAGTACTTC.

The V call is TRBV5-1, the J call TRBJ2-3; unclear D gene. Per germline, CDR1 SGHRS and CDR2 YFSETQ. The CDR3 is made up of 15 amino acids. The germline V and J ends were trimmed by 3 bases and 2 bases, with 13 bases remaining between them. Here the CDR3 reads CASSYGARHTDTQYF. The CDR3 DNA follows: TGCGCCAGCAGCTACGGTGCGAGGCACACAGATACGCAGTATTTT.

This sequence joins TRBV2 and TRBJ1-5; 10 nucleotides agree with TRBD1. Trimming took 0 bases from V and 0 from J; bases not matched to a gene: 5. Per the germline V gene, CDR1 is SNHLY and CDR2 is FYNNEI. This CDR3 contains 18 residues. The CDR3 DNA reads as TGTGCCAGCAGTGAAGCGGGGACAGGGGTCTATAGCAATCAGCCCCAGCATTTT. Protein: CASSEAGTGVYSNQPQHF.

This clonotype appeared a few times. J is TRBJ1-5 and V is TRBV7-2; D call uncertain. Germline assignment: CDR1 SGHTA and CDR2 FQGNSA. This CDR3 has 13 residues. The V and J ends lost 5 bases and 2 bases respectively, with 7 bases between them. CDR3 sequence reads: CASSPGGNQPQHF. CDR3 DNA sequence: TGTGCCAGCAGCCCCGGGGGCAATCAGCCCCAGCATTTT.

The sample holds a few counts of this clonotype. The CDR3 spells CSAVLAGPSYEQYF. The CDR3 bases are TGCAGTGCCGTCCTAGCGGGCCCCTCCTACGAGCAGTACTTC. The chain joins TRBV20-1 to TRBJ2-7, with TRBD2 identical over 8 bases. Germline CDR1 is DFQATT and CDR2 is SNEGSKA (reference sequence). The CDR3 is 14 residues long. V trimming: 6 bases; J trimming: 0 bases; junction bases outside the gene matches: 7.

This clonotype was counted a few times. The gene calls are TRBV7-3 and TRBJ2-3; D not certain. The CDR3 sequence is 13 residues long. With 0 bases removed from V and 4 bases from J, the gap between germline ends came to 5 bases. CDR1 and CDR2 from the germline V gene are SGHTA and FQGTGA. This CDR3 is CASSLTGADTQYF. The CDR3 nucleotides are TGTGCCAGCAGCTTAACCGGCGCAGATACGCAGTATTTT.

V and J are TRBV6-5 and TRBJ2-7; 9 bases align to TRBD1. The CDR3 has 14 amino acids. V was pared by 10 bases and J by 0 bases, with 7 bases of the junction left unmatched. Germline values: CDR1 MNHEY, CDR2 SVGAGI. The CDR3 nucleotides are TGTGCCAACAGAAGGGACAGGGCCTCCTACGAGCAGTACTTC. Protein product: CANRRDRASYEQYF.

The chain is built from TRBV9 and TRBJ1-6; tentative D call: TRBD1 (5 bases). The CDR3 sequence is 13 residues long. V lost 5 bases and J 4 bases, leaving 7 bases between the germline ends. Germline V gene sequence: CDR1 SGDLS, CDR2 YYNGEE. The CDR3 sequence: CASRGEYNSPLHF. In DNA, the CDR3 is TGTGCCAGCAGGGGGGAGTATAATTCACCCCTCCACTTT. Full variable domain (missing parts from reference TRBV9 and TRBJ1-6): DSGVTQTPKHLITATGQRVTLRCSPRSGDLSVYWYQQSLDQGLQFLIQYYNGEERAKGNILERFSAQQFPDLHSELNLSSLELGDSALYFCASRGEYNSPLHFGNGTRLTVT.

For the CDR3, the DNA is TGCGCCAGCAGCCAATCCTGGGGCGGGGGACCTCAAGAGACCCAGTACTTC. Amino acids: CASSQSWGGGPQETQYF. This chain connects TRBV4-1 to TRBJ2-5; TRBD2 agrees at 7 bases. The CDR3 loop spans 17 amino acids. Germline-derived CDR1 and CDR2 are MGHRA and YSYEKL. V dropped 2 bases and J dropped 2; count of bases not matched to a gene: 11.

In this sample, this clonotype turned up once. The genes are TRBV6-2 or TRBV6-3 and TRBJ1-2, with D unclear. Germline V gene data show CDR1 as MNHEY and CDR2 as SVGEGT. This CDR3 is built from 13 residues. V shed 5 bases and J shed 8 bases, with 15 bases lying between them. CDR3 bases: TGTGCCAGCAGTCGCCCGCCTGATTGGGGCTACACCTTC. Protein: CASSRPPDWGYTF.

This clonotype has more than one count but fewer than ten. This chain uses TRBV12-3 or TRBV12-4 with TRBJ2-7; the D is unclear. This CDR3 has 15 residues. The V and J ends lost 3 bases and 0 bases respectively, with 12 bases between them. In nucleotides, the CDR3 is TGTGCCAGCAGTTTCATGCAGCTAAGCTCCTACGAGCAGTACTTC. Its protein is CASSFMQLSSYEQYF.

V usage is TRBV12-3 or TRBV12-4 and J usage is TRBJ2-1, with TRBD2 matching 9 bases. Trimming took 6 bases from V and 8 from J; bases not matched to a gene: 8. This CDR3 has 14 residues. The CDR3 region is CASRGSGRGDEQFF. CDR3 nucleotides: TGTGCCAGCAGGGGTAGCGGGAGAGGCGATGAGCAGTTCTTC.

This clonotype occurred once. CDR3 DNA sequence: TGTGCCAGCAGCCGGGGCCAGGGCGCAGATACGCAGTATTTT. Translated, it gives CASSRGQGADTQYF. The chain carries TRBV11-3 and TRBJ2-3; possibly TRBD1 or TRBD2 for D (5 bases each). With 5 bases removed from V and 4 bases from J, the gap between germline ends came to 13 bases. The CDR3 length is 14 residues. CDR1 and CDR2 (germline): SGHNT, YENEEA.

The chain recombines TRBV15 with TRBJ2-7, with 7 positions matching TRBD2. The CDR3 totals 15 residues. J gave up 7 bases and V 0 bases, and 9 bases lay outside the gene matches. Germline V lookup: CDR1 LNHNV, CDR2 YYDKDF (reference sequence). Written as DNA, the CDR3 is TGTGCCACCAGCAGAGATCTGGTCAGGGAGGGAGAGCAGTACTTC. Translating gives CATSRDLVREGEQYF.

The chain is built from TRBV14 and TRBJ1-2, with D uncertain. The V gene lost 5 bases and the J gene lost 4 bases, with 17 bases spanning the gap. This CDR3 is built from 15 residues. Looked up from germline, CDR1 is SGHDN and CDR2 is FVKESK. CDR3: CASSERLLESYGYTF. CDR3 in DNA: TGTGCCAGCAGCGAAAGACTCTTAGAGAGCTATGGCTACACCTTC.

V is TRBV28 and J is TRBJ2-7; 7 nucleotides align to TRBD1. This CDR3 has 14 residues. Germline V gene lookup returns CDR1 MDHEN and CDR2 SYDVKM. V was pared by 5 bases and J by 4 bases, with 8 bases of the junction left unmatched. CDR3 in amino acids: CASSGWGQSYEQYF. The DNA of the CDR3 is TGTGCCAGCAGTGGATGGGGACAGAGTTACGAGCAGTACTTC. Complete variable domain (other parts from reference TRBV28 and TRBJ2-7): DVKVTQSSRYLVKRTGEKVFLECVQDMDHENMFWYRQDPGLGLRLIYFSYDVKMKEKGDIPEGYSVSREKKERFSLILESASTNQTSMYLCASSGWGQSYEQYFGPGTRLTVT.

This clonotype occurred a few times. The chain couples TRBV13 to TRBJ1-1, with D tentatively TRBD1 (5 bases). The CDR3 spans 13 residues. In germline, CDR1 is PRHDT, CDR2 FYEKMQ (reference sequence). The ends were cut back, 4 bases at V and 1 base at J, with 7 bases in the middle. The CDR3 coding sequence is TGTGCCAGCAGCTGGGGCCCGAACACTGAAGCTTTCTTT. Translation: CASSWGPNTEAFF.

This chain joins TRBV7-6 and TRBJ2-1; 9 bases fit TRBD1. V lost 5 bases to trimming and J lost 6 bases; unmatched junction nucleotides: 8. Germline CDR1 reads SGHVS; CDR2 reads FNYEAQ. This CDR3 has 15 amino acids. This chain's CDR3 is CASSTSGTGINEQFF. CDR3 DNA: TGTGCCAGCAGCACGTCCGGGACAGGGATCAATGAGCAGTTCTTC.

This chain links TRBV20-1 with TRBJ1-6, with D perhaps TRBD1 (5 bases). Germline lookup yields CDR1 DFQATT and CDR2 SNEGSKA (reference sequence). The V and J ends lost 8 bases and 8 bases respectively, with 19 bases between them. CDR3 length: 14 amino acids. The CDR3 sequence is CSLRRGPGYSPLHF. The CDR3 nucleotides are TGCAGTCTCCGGCGGGGCCCGGGTTATTCACCCCTCCACTTT.

This sequence joins TRBV5-6 and TRBJ1-1, with TRBD1 as a possible D gene (5 bases). V dropped 0 bases and J dropped 1 base, with 16 bases sitting between them. Germline values: CDR1 SGHDT, CDR2 YYEEEE. The CDR3 totals 17 residues. This chain's CDR3 is CASSLVGVGRGNTEAFF. CDR3 nucleotides: TGTGCCAGCAGCTTGGTAGGCGTGGGACGCGGGAACACTGAAGCTTTCTTT.

J is TRBJ1-1 and V is TRBV19, with D unresolved. Trimming took off 4 bases at V and 0 bases at J, with 9 bases between the two ends. Germline V gene data show CDR1 as LNHDA and CDR2 as SQIVND (reference sequence). The CDR3 consists of 14 residues. The CDR3 region is CASSTEVMNTEAFF. CDR3 sequence (DNA): TGTGCCAGTAGTACAGAAGTCATGAACACTGAAGCTTTCTTT.

This clonotype was observed a handful of times. V and J are TRBV5-1 and TRBJ2-5, with D unresolved. Germline V gene data show CDR1 as SGHRS and CDR2 as YFSETQ. CDR3 size: 14 residues. The V gene lost 0 bases and the J gene lost 5 bases, with 11 bases spanning the gap. The CDR3 loop reads CASSLGALRETQYF. CDR3 bases: TGCGCCAGCAGCTTGGGGGCGTTGAGGGAGACCCAGTACTTC.

V is TRBV7-3 and J is TRBJ2-1, with 7 bases that match TRBD1. This CDR3 has 15 residues. J gave up 4 bases and V 0 bases, and 3 bases lay outside the gene matches. Germline V gene sequence: CDR1 SGHTA, CDR2 FQGTGA. The CDR3 loop reads CASSLTGQRYNEQFF. The CDR3 nucleotides read TGTGCCAGCAGCTTAACGGGACAGCGGTACAATGAGCAGTTCTTC.

V usage is TRBV11-3 and J usage is TRBJ2-1; the match to TRBD1 covers 8 bases. This CDR3 is 15 amino acids long. V shed 5 bases, J shed 0 bases, and the junction held 3 bases outside the gene matches. Germline V gene data show CDR1 as SGHNT and CDR2 as YENEEA. CDR3 sequence reads: CASSRGQGSYNEQFF. In DNA, the CDR3 is TGTGCCAGCAGCCGCGGACAGGGCTCCTACAATGAGCAGTTCTTC.

A remark on this clonotype: A much larger clonotype is one base distant, so this may be a read error. J is TRBJ2-4 and V is TRBV28; 8 bases fit TRBD2. The V gene end was trimmed by 6 bases and the J gene end by 13 bases; junction bases not matched to a gene: 11. CDR1 and CDR2 (germline): MDHEN, SYDVKM. The CDR3 contains 13 residues. CDR3 sequence: CASSLTSVGEQYF. The DNA for the CDR3 is TGTGCCAGCAGCTTGACTAGCGTGGGAGAGCAGTACTTC.